This is a list of T cell receptor beta chains from one sample in a study of tumor and adjacent non-tumor tissue in lung cancer. Each CDR3 protein is one row after TCRdb ran MiXCR on the multiplex PCR reads. The sample carries about 50,000 distinct CDR3 sequences, 74% recorded once. Sequencing input: distant non-tumor lung tissue. The receptors here all came from a woman aged 60-75 years with non-small cell lung cancer. CDR3s include the opening cysteine and the closing phenylalanine or tryptophan. Each record gives: J gene, D gene, V gene, clone size, CDR3 protein, CDR3 DNA. The D gene is left open where the match is weak. Only part of the rows carry a size: once, few, many, or a class if the clone is expanded.

j_gene: TRBJ1-3; d_gene: .; v_gene: TRBV29-1; abundance: once; CDR3aa: CSVEDFGGRRGGSTIYF; CDR3nt: TGCAGCGTTGAGGATTTTGGGGGGCGCCGGGGCGGAAGCACCATATATTTT
j_gene: TRBJ1-3; d_gene: .; v_gene: TRBV9; abundance: .; CDR3aa: CYGRPGNTIYF; CDR3nt: TGCTACGGGAGACCTGGAAACACCATATATTTT
j_gene: TRBJ2-5; d_gene: .; v_gene: TRBV12-3/TRBV12-4; abundance: once; CDR3aa: CDSSIRTGCELQETQYF; CDR3nt: TGTGACAGCTCCATAAGGACTGGCTGTGAGCTACAAGAAACCCAGTACTTC
j_gene: TRBJ2-2; d_gene: .; v_gene: TRBV12-3/TRBV12-4; abundance: .; CDR3aa: CVSSFGQNTGELLF; CDR3nt: TGTGTCAGCAGTTTTGGGCAGAACACCGGGGAGCTGCTTTTT
j_gene: TRBJ2-2; d_gene: .; v_gene: TRBV4-3; abundance: .; CDR3aa: CTSSQGAGGLNTGELYF; CDR3nt: TGCACCAGCAGCCAAGGGGCAGGAGGGTTGAACACCGGGGAGCTGTATTTT
j_gene: TRBJ1-6; d_gene: .; v_gene: TRBV29-1; abundance: .; CDR3aa: CSVAAGMNPPLHF; CDR3nt: TGCAGCGTTGCTGCAGGGATGAATCCACCCCTTCACTTT
j_gene: TRBJ2-3; d_gene: .; v_gene: TRBV12-3/TRBV12-4; abundance: many; CDR3aa: CASSLSAGRTDTQYF; CDR3nt: TGTGCCAGCAGTTTATCGGCGGGGCGCACAGATACGCAGTATTTT
j_gene: TRBJ2-7; d_gene: .; v_gene: TRBV6-6; abundance: .; CDR3aa: CACSYSTLTSGTYEQYF; CDR3nt: TGTGCCTGCAGTTACTCAACGTTGACTAGTGGAACCTACGAGCAGTACTTC
j_gene: TRBJ2-2; d_gene: TRBD2; v_gene: TRBV4-3; abundance: .; CDR3aa: CAGSLTRGGAGGDLFF; CDR3nt: TGCGCCGGCAGCCTCACGCGGGGAGGGGCTGGCGGGGACCTGTTTTTT
j_gene: TRBJ1-3; d_gene: TRBD1; v_gene: TRBV5-1; abundance: .; CDR3aa: CTSNSTGVSGNTIYF; CDR3nt: TGCACCAGCAACTCGACAGGGGTCTCTGGAAACACCATATATTTT
j_gene: TRBJ1-2; d_gene: .; v_gene: TRBV19; abundance: .; CDR3aa: CASSIDQQANYCYTF; CDR3nt: TGTGCCAGTAGTATAGATCAACAGGCTAACTATTGCTACACCTTC
j_gene: TRBJ2-1; d_gene: .; v_gene: TRBV4-3; abundance: .; CDR3aa: CASSSSGSSYNDQFF; CDR3nt: TGCGCCAGCAGCTCCTCCGGGTCGTCCTACAATGATCAGTTCTTC
j_gene: TRBJ2-7; d_gene: .; v_gene: TRBV4-2; abundance: .; CDR3aa: CASSQDSSLDGYEQYF; CDR3nt: TGTGCCAGCAGCCAAGATTCATCCCTGGACGGCTACGAGCAGTACTTC
j_gene: TRBJ2-5; d_gene: .; v_gene: TRBV6-5; abundance: .; CDR3aa: CASSAQGEEGVQYF; CDR3nt: TGTGCCAGCAGTGCCCAGGGAGAGGAAGGGGTCCAGTACTTC
j_gene: TRBJ1-4; d_gene: .; v_gene: TRBV6-1; abundance: .; CDR3aa: CVSSSAGEQANEELFF; CDR3nt: TGTGTCAGCAGTTCGGCGGGGGAACAGGCTAATGAAGAACTGTTTTTT
j_gene: TRBJ2-1; d_gene: .; v_gene: TRBV28; abundance: .; CDR3aa: CVSSSKREQFF; CDR3nt: TGTGTCAGCAGCTCTAAACGTGAGCAGTTCTTC
j_gene: TRBJ2-3; d_gene: .; v_gene: TRBV5-1; abundance: few; CDR3aa: CVISLGGGAGTDTQYF; CDR3nt: TGCGTCATCAGCTTGGGAGGGGGCGCCGGCACAGATACGCAGTATTTT